The entry below gives a single TCR beta chain sequence along with its context. The antigen remains undetermined. This entry comes from a study of T cells expressing NK-cell markers. Study information: Sorted CD3+CD56-NKG2C+, CD3+CD56+NKG2C+ and CD3+CD56+NKG2C- T cells supplied the TCR beta repertoires. Seven of the eight sequenced donors were classified as HCMV-seropositive, and one was classified as seronegative. Study outcomes and limitations: Six or seven donors had dominant NKG2C+ clonotypes that comprised about 1.0-8% of their CD8+ T cells. No clear determination of HCMV specificity was made for expanded NKG2C+ T cell clones.

Following a re-call of the 5' RACE reads, TCRdb has one entry per CDR3 protein and lacks DNA. The sample totals 400,000 to 500,000 distinct CDR3 sequences. Per germline, CDR1 SGHRS and CDR2 YFSETQ. This CDR3 spans 19 amino acids. The TCR originated in a woman aged 18 to 75 in good health. Sequencing input: blood T cells: a sorted CD56 or NKG2C T cell subset, CD4+ or CD8+ T cells, or bulk PBMC T cells (not recorded which). The rearrangement uses TRBV5-1 and TRBJ2-1; TCRdb designates TRBD2, a call that cannot be tested without DNA. The CDR3 sequence is CASSPGLAGGPVRSDEQFF.